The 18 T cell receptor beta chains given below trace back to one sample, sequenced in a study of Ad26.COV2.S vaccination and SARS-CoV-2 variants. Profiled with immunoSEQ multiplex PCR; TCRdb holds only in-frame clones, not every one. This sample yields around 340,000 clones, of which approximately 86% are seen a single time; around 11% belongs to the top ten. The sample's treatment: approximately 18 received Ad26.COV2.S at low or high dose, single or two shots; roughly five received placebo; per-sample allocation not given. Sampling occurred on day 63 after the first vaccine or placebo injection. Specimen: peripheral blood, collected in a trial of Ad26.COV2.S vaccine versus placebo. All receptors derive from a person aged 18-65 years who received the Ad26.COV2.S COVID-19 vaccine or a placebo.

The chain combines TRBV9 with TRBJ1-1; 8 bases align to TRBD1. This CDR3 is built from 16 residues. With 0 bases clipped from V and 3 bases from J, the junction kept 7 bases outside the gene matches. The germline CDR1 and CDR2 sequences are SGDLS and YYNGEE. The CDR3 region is CASSVGTGRGYTEAFF. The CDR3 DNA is TGTGCCAGCAGCGTAGGGACAGGGAGAGGGTACACTGAAGCTTTCTTT.

CDR3 loop: CASSQGSGQGNTEAFF. The CDR3 coding sequence is TGCGCCAGCAGCCAAGGATCGGGACAGGGGAACACTGAAGCTTTCTTT. The chain has TRBV4-1 and TRBJ1-1; 9 nucleotides agree with TRBD1. Germline lookup yields CDR1 MGHRA and CDR2 YSYEKL. This CDR3 spans 16 amino acids. V lost 1 base, J lost 1 base, and 4 bases stayed unmatched.

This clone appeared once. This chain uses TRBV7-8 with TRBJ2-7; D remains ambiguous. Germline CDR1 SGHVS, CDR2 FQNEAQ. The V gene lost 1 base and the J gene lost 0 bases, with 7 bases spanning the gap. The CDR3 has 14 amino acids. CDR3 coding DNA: TGTGCCAGCAGCTTAGGGCCCCACTCCTACGAGCAGTACTTC. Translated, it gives CASSLGPHSYEQYF.

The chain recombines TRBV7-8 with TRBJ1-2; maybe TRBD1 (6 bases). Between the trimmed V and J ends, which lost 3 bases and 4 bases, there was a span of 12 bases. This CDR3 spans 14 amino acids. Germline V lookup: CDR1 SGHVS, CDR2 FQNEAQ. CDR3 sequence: CASSFGGMGYGYTF. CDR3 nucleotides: TGTGCCAGCAGCTTTGGGGGCATGGGCTATGGCTACACCTTC.

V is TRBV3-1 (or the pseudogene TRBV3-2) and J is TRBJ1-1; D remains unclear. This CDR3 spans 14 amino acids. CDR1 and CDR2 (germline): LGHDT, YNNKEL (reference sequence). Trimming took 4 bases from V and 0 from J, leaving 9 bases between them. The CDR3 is CASSPDTLNTEAFF. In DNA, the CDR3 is TGTGCCAGCAGCCCAGACACCTTGAACACTGAAGCTTTCTTT.

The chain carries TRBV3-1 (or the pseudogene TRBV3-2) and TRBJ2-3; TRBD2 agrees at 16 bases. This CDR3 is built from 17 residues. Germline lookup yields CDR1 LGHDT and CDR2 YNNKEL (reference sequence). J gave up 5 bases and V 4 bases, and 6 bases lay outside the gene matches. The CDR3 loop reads CASSPPGLAGGLDTQYF. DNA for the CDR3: TGTGCCAGCAGCCCTCCGGGACTAGCGGGGGGGTTAGATACGCAGTATTTT.

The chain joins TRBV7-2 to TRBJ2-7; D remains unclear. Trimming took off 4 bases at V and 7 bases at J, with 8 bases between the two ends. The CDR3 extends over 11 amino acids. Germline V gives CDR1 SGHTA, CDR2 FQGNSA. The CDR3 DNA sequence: TGTGCCAGCAGCTACGGTTGGGAGCAGTACTTC. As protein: CASSYGWEQYF.

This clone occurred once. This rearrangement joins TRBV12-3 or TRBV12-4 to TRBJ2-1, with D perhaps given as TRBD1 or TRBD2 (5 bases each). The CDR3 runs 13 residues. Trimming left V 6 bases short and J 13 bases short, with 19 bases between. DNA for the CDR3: TGTGCCAGCAGCCTGCTTAGCGTGGGGCCCCAGTTCTTC. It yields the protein CASSLLSVGPQFF.

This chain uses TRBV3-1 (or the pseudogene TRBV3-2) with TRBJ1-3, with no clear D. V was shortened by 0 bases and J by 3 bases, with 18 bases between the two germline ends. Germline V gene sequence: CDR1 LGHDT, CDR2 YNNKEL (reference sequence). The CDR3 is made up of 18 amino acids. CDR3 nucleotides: TGTGCCAGCAGCCAAGATAGTCGAGGGCGCGCTCGTGGAAACACCATATATTTT. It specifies CASSQDSRGRARGNTIYF.

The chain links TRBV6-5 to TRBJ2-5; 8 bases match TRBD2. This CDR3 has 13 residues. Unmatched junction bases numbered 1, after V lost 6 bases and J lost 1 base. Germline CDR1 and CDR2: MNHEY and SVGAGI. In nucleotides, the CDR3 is TGTGCCAGCAGCACTAGCGGCCAAGAGACCCAGTACTTC. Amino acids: CASSTSGQETQYF.

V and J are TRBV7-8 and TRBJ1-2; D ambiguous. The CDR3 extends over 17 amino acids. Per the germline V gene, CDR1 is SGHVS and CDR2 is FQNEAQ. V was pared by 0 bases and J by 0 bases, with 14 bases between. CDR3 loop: CASSLALWVLTNYGYTF. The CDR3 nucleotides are TGTGCCAGCAGCTTAGCGTTATGGGTACTTACTAACTATGGCTACACCTTC.

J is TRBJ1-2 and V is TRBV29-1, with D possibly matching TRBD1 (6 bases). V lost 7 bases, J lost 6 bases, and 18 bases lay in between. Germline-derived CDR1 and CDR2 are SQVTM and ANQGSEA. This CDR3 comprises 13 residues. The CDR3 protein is CSDDGGPLDGYTF. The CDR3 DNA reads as TGCAGCGATGACGGGGGGCCTCTCGATGGCTACACCTTC.

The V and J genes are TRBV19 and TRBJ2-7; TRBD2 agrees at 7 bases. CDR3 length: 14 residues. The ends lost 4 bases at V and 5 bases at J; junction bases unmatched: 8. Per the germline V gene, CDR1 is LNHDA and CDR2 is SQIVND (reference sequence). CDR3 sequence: CASSRRGDIHEQYF. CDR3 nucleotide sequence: TGTGCCAGTAGTAGACGGGGGGATATCCACGAGCAGTACTTC.

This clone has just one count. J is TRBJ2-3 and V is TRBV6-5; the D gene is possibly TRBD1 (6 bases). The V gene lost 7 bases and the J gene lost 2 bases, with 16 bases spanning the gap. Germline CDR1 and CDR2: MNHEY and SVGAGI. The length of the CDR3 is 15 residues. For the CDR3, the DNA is TGTGCCAGCACATTTCAGGGGACCCTCACAGATACGCAGTATTTT. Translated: CASTFQGTLTDTQYF.

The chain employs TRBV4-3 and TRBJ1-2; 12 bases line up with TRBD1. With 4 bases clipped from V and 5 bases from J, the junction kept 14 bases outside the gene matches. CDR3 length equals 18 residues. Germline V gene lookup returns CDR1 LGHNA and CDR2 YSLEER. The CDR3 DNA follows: TGCGCCAGCAGCCCCTCTCGGGGACAGGGGGCGGGGTTATATGGCTACACCTTC. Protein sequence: CASSPSRGQGAGLYGYTF.

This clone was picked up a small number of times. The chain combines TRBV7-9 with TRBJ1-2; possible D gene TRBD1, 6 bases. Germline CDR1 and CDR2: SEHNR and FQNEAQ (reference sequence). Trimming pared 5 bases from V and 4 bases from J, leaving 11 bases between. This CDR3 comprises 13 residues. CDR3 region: CASSPGTPYGYTF. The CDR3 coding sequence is TGTGCCAGCAGCCCCGGGACACCCTATGGCTACACCTTC.

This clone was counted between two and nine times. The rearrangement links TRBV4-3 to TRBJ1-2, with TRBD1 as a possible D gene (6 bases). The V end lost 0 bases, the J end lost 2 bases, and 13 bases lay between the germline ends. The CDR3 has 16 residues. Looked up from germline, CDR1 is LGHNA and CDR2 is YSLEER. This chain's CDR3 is CASSQEGSRGNYGYTF. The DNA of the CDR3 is TGCGCCAGCAGCCAAGAGGGTAGCAGGGGAAACTATGGCTACACCTTC.

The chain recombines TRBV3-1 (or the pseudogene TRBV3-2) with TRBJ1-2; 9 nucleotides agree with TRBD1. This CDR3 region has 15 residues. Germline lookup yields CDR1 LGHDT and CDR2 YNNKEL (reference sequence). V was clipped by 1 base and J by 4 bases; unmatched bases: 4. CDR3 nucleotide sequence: TGTGCCAGCAGCCAAGGCCCGGGACAGGGCTATGGCTACACCTTC. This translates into CASSQGPGQGYGYTF.